The 21 T cell receptor beta chains below were found in one sample sequenced in a study of blood T cell repertoires in COVID-19. Profiled with immunoSEQ multiplex PCR; TCRdb holds only in-frame clones, not every one. The sample has some 130,000 clones; 86% are singletons. Material: peripheral blood. These receptors were taken from a woman aged 70 to 79 with COVID-19, enrolled during active disease.

The V gene is TRBV7-8, the J gene TRBJ2-6; 9 bases are shared with TRBD1. The V gene's germline CDR1 is SGHVS and CDR2 FQNEAQ. The CDR3 is made up of 17 amino acids. Trimming removed 2 bases from V and 2 bases from J; junction bases left unmatched: 4. CDR3 residues: CASSLFTGGAGANVLTF. The DNA for the CDR3 is TGTGCCAGCAGCTTATTTACAGGGGGCGCTGGGGCCAACGTCCTGACTTTC.

This clone was counted once. The chain employs TRBV30 and TRBJ1-2; D not certain. The germline CDR1 and CDR2 sequences are GTSNPN and SVGIG (reference sequence). The CDR3 has 13 amino acids. The V gene lost 4 bases and the J gene lost 6 bases, with 15 bases spanning the gap. The CDR3 sequence: CAWTQSLIDGYTF. In DNA form, the CDR3 reads TGTGCCTGGACCCAAAGCCTTATAGATGGCTACACCTTC.

The chain recombines TRBV9 with TRBJ1-2; 8 bases match TRBD1. Looked up from germline, CDR1 is SGDLS and CDR2 is YYNGEE. Trimming cost V 3 bases and J 7 bases; bases outside gene matches: 8. There are 14 residues in the CDR3. CDR3 DNA sequence: TGTGCCAGCAGCGCGACGACAGGGGCGGGTGGCTACACCTTC. Its protein product is CASSATTGAGGYTF.

The CDR3 loop reads CASKRTGATNEKLFF. In nucleotides, the CDR3 is TGTGCCAGCAAGAGGACAGGTGCAACTAATGAAAAACTGTTTTTT. The chain carries TRBV27 and TRBJ1-4, with 7 bases identical to TRBD1. The V and J ends lost 7 bases and 0 bases, in that order; junction bases with no gene match: 5. The CDR3 contains 15 residues. CDR1 is MNHEY, CDR2 SMNVEV, per germline (reference sequence).

This clone has a single count. This chain links TRBV11-2 with TRBJ2-2; D possibly corresponds to TRBD1 (5 bases). V shed 2 bases and J shed 3 bases, with 19 bases lying between them. Germline values: CDR1 SGHAT, CDR2 FQNNGV. The CDR3 is made up of 18 amino acids. The CDR3 loop is CASSLYGRHVGDTGELFF. The CDR3 DNA follows: TGTGCCAGCAGCTTATATGGCCGACACGTAGGGGACACCGGGGAGCTGTTTTTT.

The CDR3 DNA follows: TGTGCCAGCAGCTTAATAGGGGAACTGTTTTTT. Its translation is CASSLIGELFF. This sequence joins TRBV7-8 and TRBJ1-4, with a tentative D call TRBD1 (5 bases). The CDR3 runs to 11 residues. Trimming removed 2 bases at V and 12 bases at J, with 7 bases between. The germline gives CDR1 SGHVS, CDR2 FQNEAQ.

The CDR3 loop is CASSPGGGYGYTF. CDR3 nucleotides: TGTGCCAGCAGTCCAGGGGGAGGCTATGGCTACACCTTC. V and J are TRBV28 and TRBJ1-2, with 7 bases that match TRBD1. Trimming removed 5 bases from V and 4 bases from J; junction bases left unmatched: 4. Germline lookup yields CDR1 MDHEN and CDR2 SYDVKM. The CDR3 length is 13 residues.

This rearrangement joins TRBV6-5 to TRBJ1-5; TRBD1 agrees at 7 bases. Germline V gives CDR1 MNHEY, CDR2 SVGAGI. There are 13 residues in the CDR3. With V trimmed by 8 bases and J by 10 bases, 11 bases remained unmatched. CDR3 coding DNA: TGTGCCAGCCAAACCGGGACAGCCATCCCCCAGCATTTT. Amino acid sequence: CASQTGTAIPQHF.

The chain is built from TRBV28 and TRBJ2-3; 11 bases line up with TRBD1. CDR1 is MDHEN and CDR2 is SYDVKM in the germline V gene. Unmatched junction bases numbered 10, after V lost 5 bases and J lost 3 bases. CDR3 length: 17 residues. The CDR3 DNA follows: TGTGCCAGCAGTCTTAGGACAGGGGGCCAAGGGACAGATACGCAGTATTTT. Residues: CASSLRTGGQGTDTQYF.

The chain uses TRBV18 and TRBJ1-2, with TRBD1 matching 8 bases. V shed 5 bases, J shed 8 bases, and the junction held 7 bases outside the gene matches. The CDR3 consists of 13 residues. Per germline, CDR1 KGHSH and CDR2 LQKENI. This chain's CDR3 is CASSDRGGGGYTF. The CDR3 coding sequence is TGTGCCAGCTCAGACAGGGGAGGAGGAGGCTACACCTTC. The complete variable domain, with remaining parts taken from reference TRBV18 and TRBJ1-2, reads NAGVMQNPRHLVRRRGQEARLRCSPMKGHSHVYWYRQLPEEGLKFMVYLQKENIIDESGMPKERFSAEFPKEGPSILRIQQVVRGDSAAYFCASSDRGGGGYTFGSGTRLTVV.

This sequence joins TRBV6-6 and TRBJ2-7; 13 bases match TRBD2. The CDR3 runs to 15 residues. The germline gives CDR1 MNHNY, CDR2 SVGAGI (reference sequence). The V segment lost 5 bases and the J segment 3 bases; nucleotides outside the gene matches: 4. The CDR3 region has the DNA TGTGCCAGCAGTCTTACTAGCGGGGGGGGCTACGAGCAGTACTTC. Amino acid sequence: CASSLTSGGGYEQYF.

Only one count was recorded for this clone. The V call is TRBV10-1, the J call TRBJ1-1; the D gene is possibly TRBD1 (6 bases). The germline V gene encodes CDR1 WNHNN and CDR2 SYGVQD (reference sequence). The CDR3 runs 16 residues. Between the trimmed V and J ends, which lost 0 bases and 6 bases, there was a span of 17 bases. The CDR3 DNA is TGCGCCAGCAGTGAGTCGACGAGGGGGGGCACGGCTGAAGCTTTCTTT. The encoded protein is CASSESTRGGTAEAFF.

The chain is built from TRBV19 and TRBJ2-5; 13 bases line up with TRBD2. CDR1 is LNHDA and CDR2 is SQIVND in the germline V gene (reference sequence). This CDR3 is 16 amino acids long. V dropped 9 bases and J dropped 5; count of bases not matched to a gene: 12. The CDR3 DNA reads TGTGCCAGCCGACTAGCGGGGGGCTCTGGGGTGGAGACCCAGTACTTC. Translation gives CASRLAGGSGVETQYF.

The chain carries TRBV18 and TRBJ2-2, with a possible D match to TRBD2 (6 bases). Looked up from germline, CDR1 is KGHSH and CDR2 is LQKENI. The CDR3 is 17 amino acids. V lost 1 base and J lost 2, with 14 bases in between. For the CDR3, the DNA is TGTGCCAGCTCACCACTGCCTCCCGGGAGTAACACCGGGGAGCTGTTTTTT. Its protein is CASSPLPPGSNTGELFF.

The V and J genes are TRBV3-1 (or the pseudogene TRBV3-2) and TRBJ2-3, with D perhaps TRBD2 (7 bases). The V gene lost 0 bases and the J gene lost 3 bases, with 19 bases spanning the gap. Looked up from germline, CDR1 is LGHDT and CDR2 is YNNKEL (reference sequence). This CDR3 region has 18 residues. The CDR3 DNA is TGTGCCAGCAGCCAAGAGTTGAATAGGGGGGGGGCGACAGATACGCAGTATTTT. Its protein product is CASSQELNRGGATDTQYF.

V is TRBV5-8 and J is TRBJ2-1; TRBD1 is a possible D gene (6 bases). The CDR3 covers 17 residues. V was shortened by 7 bases and J by 3 bases, with 23 bases between the two germline ends. Germline V gene lookup returns CDR1 SGHTS and CDR2 YDEGEE. The CDR3 nucleotides are TGTGCCAGCGACAGGACAGATCTACGGCCACGCTACAATGAGCAGTTCTTC. This codes for CASDRTDLRPRYNEQFF.

About this clone itself: This sample includes further DNA sequences coding for the same CDR3. V gene TRBV18 combines with J gene TRBJ2-3; TRBD1 aligns across 7 bases. The CDR3 is made up of 15 amino acids. V trimming: 3 bases; J trimming: 2 bases; junction bases outside the gene matches: 5. The germline gives CDR1 KGHSH, CDR2 LQKENI. CDR3 coding DNA: TGTGCCAGCTCACCTTCGAGGGGGCTCACAGATACGCAGTATTTT. It is translated as CASSPSRGLTDTQYF.

The chain links TRBV28 to TRBJ2-5; TRBD2 aligns across 10 bases. In germline, CDR1 is MDHEN, CDR2 SYDVKM. With V trimmed by 8 bases and J by 4 bases, 7 bases remained unmatched. CDR3 size: 14 residues. CDR3 in DNA: TGTGCCAGCGAGAGCGGGGGGGCCCCAGAGACCCAGTACTTC. Its translation: CASESGGAPETQYF.

This sequence joins TRBV5-1 and TRBJ1-6; 7 bases fit TRBD1. The CDR3 sequence is 16 residues long. Trimming cost V 0 bases and J 7 bases; bases outside gene matches: 7. Germline V CDR1 and CDR2: SGHRS, YFSETQ. The CDR3 sequence: CASSLGGQRSNSPLHF. The CDR3 bases are TGCGCCAGCAGCTTGGGGGGACAGAGGTCCAATTCACCCCTCCACTTT.

CDR3 protein: CAISDGLGAGNTIYF. The DNA for the CDR3 is TGTGCCATCAGTGATGGTTTGGGAGCGGGAAACACCATATATTTT. The V and J genes are TRBV10-3 and TRBJ1-3, with unresolved D. CDR1 is ENHRY and CDR2 is SYGVKD in the germline V gene. Trimming removed 3 bases at V and 4 bases at J, with 13 bases between. The CDR3 runs to 15 residues.

The chain employs TRBV5-4 and TRBJ2-1, with D possibly matching TRBD2 (6 bases). Trimming removed 3 bases from V and 10 bases from J, with 23 bases in between. The CDR3 length is 16 residues. Looked up from germline, CDR1 is SGHNT and CDR2 is YYREEE (reference sequence). CDR3 in amino acids: CASSWALASSGSEQFF. DNA of the CDR3: TGTGCCAGCAGCTGGGCACTAGCAAGTTCTGGATCGGAGCAGTTCTTC. The complete variable domain, with remaining parts taken from reference TRBV5-4 and TRBJ2-1, reads ETGVTQSPTHLIKTRGQQVTLRCSSQSGHNTVSWYQQALGQGPQFIFQYYREEENGRGNFPPRFSGLQFPNYSSELNVNALELDDSALYLCASSWALASSGSEQFFGPGTRLTVL.